Presented here are 20 T cell receptor beta chains from one specimen sequenced in a study of shared T cell receptors in the human thymus. Generated by immunoSEQ multiplex PCR, the TCRdb table keeps only in-frame clones and is missing some. The data contain 550,000 to 800,000 clones, 70% to 90% of them singletons. This sample also appeared in a second study, on human thymus T cells.

Sequenced: thymocytes. Receptors were obtained from a girl in the first two years of life with a congenital heart defect.

This chain uses TRBV11-2 with TRBJ2-7, with 10 bases that match TRBD1. The V and J ends lost 1 base and 2 bases, in that order; junction bases with no gene match: 8. This CDR3 has 17 residues. From germline, CDR1 is SGHAT and CDR2 FQNNGV. The CDR3 loop is CASSLVRQGAKTYEQYF. The DNA of the CDR3 is TGTGCCAGCAGCTTAGTGAGACAGGGGGCGAAAACCTACGAGCAGTACTTC.

J is TRBJ2-2 and V is TRBV4-2; unclear D gene. V lost 0 bases and J lost 4, with 6 bases in between. The CDR3 has 14 amino acids. Looked up from germline, CDR1 is LGHNA and CDR2 is YNFKEQ. As DNA, the CDR3 is TGTGCCAGCAGCCAAGATAGAAGCACCGGGGAGCTGTTTTTT. Its protein product is CASSQDRSTGELFF.

This clone appeared once. The gene calls are TRBV27 and TRBJ2-1; perhaps TRBD2 as D (6 bases). From germline, CDR1 is MNHEY and CDR2 SMNVEV (reference sequence). Trimming pared 3 bases from V and 3 bases from J, leaving 6 bases between. This CDR3 spans 13 amino acids. The CDR3 loop reads CASSFGGYNEQFF. DNA for the CDR3: TGTGCCAGCAGTTTCGGGGGCTACAATGAGCAGTTCTTC.

The chain couples TRBV28 to TRBJ1-2; TRBD1 might be the D (5 bases). Between the trimmed V and J ends, which lost 5 bases and 0 bases, there was a span of 28 bases. The CDR3 runs 20 residues. Germline CDR1 MDHEN, CDR2 SYDVKM. CDR3 DNA: TGTGCCAGCAGTCCTATCGGGGCCCAGTCGAGTTCGGGGGCTAACTATGGCTACACCTTC. This encodes CASSPIGAQSSSGANYGYTF.

The genes are TRBV27 and TRBJ1-4; 12 bases match TRBD1. The CDR3 has 18 amino acids. Germline loops: CDR1 MNHEY, CDR2 SMNVEV (reference sequence). The J segment lost 6 bases and the V segment lost 0 bases, leaving 8 bases of the junction unmatched. CDR3 coding DNA: TGTGCCAGCAGTTTATCTCAGGGGGACAGGGGGCTTGATGAAAAACTGTTTTTT. This translates into CASSLSQGDRGLDEKLFF.

The gene calls are TRBV27 and TRBJ1-1; 11 nucleotides match TRBD1. V trimming: 0 bases; J trimming: 4 bases; junction bases outside the gene matches: 1. This CDR3 region has 15 residues. Germline V gene sequence: CDR1 MNHEY, CDR2 SMNVEV (reference sequence). This CDR3 reads CASSLSGTGGTEAFF. CDR3 DNA sequence: TGTGCCAGCAGTTTATCCGGGACAGGGGGCACTGAAGCTTTCTTT.

The chain carries TRBV28 and TRBJ2-7; 7 nucleotides align to TRBD1. The CDR3 loop spans 15 amino acids. Trimming took 6 bases from V and 0 from J; bases not matched to a gene: 8. CDR1 MDHEN and CDR2 SYDVKM come from the germline V gene. The CDR3 region is CASRLVWDSSYEQYF. The CDR3 DNA reads TGTGCCAGCAGATTAGTATGGGACAGCTCCTACGAGCAGTACTTC.

This CDR3 is CASSESGTSGGAPYEQYF. The DNA of the CDR3 is TGTGCCAGCAGCGAATCGGGCACTAGCGGGGGGGCCCCCTACGAGCAGTACTTC. The chain joins TRBV5-4 to TRBJ2-7, with 13 bases aligning to TRBD2. J lost 2 bases, V lost 4 bases, and 12 bases had no gene match. This CDR3 spans 18 amino acids. The germline V gene encodes CDR1 SGHNT and CDR2 YYREEE (reference sequence).

The chain joins TRBV14 to TRBJ1-2; tentative D call: TRBD1 (5 bases). This CDR3 has 17 residues. Deletions cut 3 bases from V and 3 bases from J, with 20 bases between. The germline gives CDR1 SGHDN, CDR2 FVKESK. CDR3 DNA: TGTGCCAGCAGCCACAAAAAGGTCAGATGGGGGGACTATGGCTACACCTTC. This sequence encodes CASSHKKVRWGDYGYTF.

The chain has TRBV7-8 and TRBJ1-5, with D possibly matching TRBD1 (5 bases). Germline V gene lookup returns CDR1 SGHVS and CDR2 FQNEAQ. Trimming took 0 bases from V and 5 from J, leaving 14 bases between them. This CDR3 is built from 16 residues. CDR3 protein: CASSLAGATRYQPQHF. The CDR3 nucleotides read TGTGCCAGCAGCTTAGCAGGGGCGACACGGTATCAGCCCCAGCATTTT. The full variable domain, rest sourced from reference TRBV7-8 and TRBJ1-5, is GAGVSQSPRYKVAKRGQDVALRCDPISGHVSLFWYQQALGQGPEFLTYFQNEAQLDKSGLPSDRFFAERPEGSVSTLKIQRTQQEDSAVYLCASSLAGATRYQPQHFGDGTRLSIL.

The chain is built from TRBV7-2 and TRBJ1-2, with a weak D call TRBD1 (6 bases). Germline V gene lookup returns CDR1 SGHTA and CDR2 FQGNSA. V dropped 4 bases and J dropped 0 bases, with 24 bases sitting between them. The CDR3 is 19 amino acids. The CDR3 sequence: CASSWRQALNPPANYGYTF. CDR3 sequence (DNA): TGTGCCAGCAGCTGGAGACAGGCCCTTAATCCACCAGCTAACTATGGCTACACCTTC.

The rearrangement uses TRBV28 and TRBJ1-2; 10 nucleotides align to TRBD1. Germline V gene data show CDR1 as MDHEN and CDR2 as SYDVKM. The CDR3 has 16 residues. J gave up 4 bases and V 8 bases, and 13 bases lay outside the gene matches. CDR3 in DNA: TGTGCCAGCTACCACTTTCCGGGACAGGGGTCCTATGGCTACACCTTC. It codes for CASYHFPGQGSYGYTF.

This chain connects TRBV7-7 to TRBJ2-5; 7 bases map to TRBD2. Per germline, CDR1 SSHAT and CDR2 FNYEAQ (reference sequence). V was pared by 4 bases and J by 1 base, with 6 bases of the junction left unmatched. The CDR3 extends over 15 amino acids. The DNA of the CDR3 is TGTGCCAGCAGCTCAAGCGGGGAATCCCAAGAGACCCAGTACTTC. Translation gives CASSSSGESQETQYF.

The gene calls are TRBV7-9 and TRBJ2-7; tentative D call: TRBD1 (6 bases). Trimming left V 5 bases short and J 0 bases short, with 14 bases between. Germline-derived CDR1 and CDR2 are SEHNR and FQNEAQ (reference sequence). The CDR3 has 15 residues. CDR3 sequence reads: CASSLGQLSSYEQYF. In DNA form, the CDR3 reads TGTGCCAGCAGCCTCGGACAGTTAAGCTCCTACGAGCAGTACTTC.

The chain is built from TRBV4-1 and TRBJ2-7, with 9 bases fitting TRBD1. This CDR3 is built from 15 residues. Per germline, CDR1 MGHRA and CDR2 YSYEKL. The V segment lost 3 bases and the J segment 3 bases; nucleotides outside the gene matches: 6. The DNA of the CDR3 is TGCGCCAGCAGCCAGCGGACAGGGGAAGGCTACGAGCAGTACTTC. Translated: CASSQRTGEGYEQYF.

The rearrangement links TRBV6-5 to TRBJ1-1; maybe TRBD1 (6 bases). The CDR3 length is 15 residues. CDR1 and CDR2 (germline): MNHEY, SVGAGI. Deletions cut 0 bases from V and 3 bases from J, with 11 bases between. The CDR3 spells CASSYSLQGHTEAFF. The DNA of the CDR3 is TGTGCCAGCAGTTACTCACTCCAGGGGCACACTGAAGCTTTCTTT.

As concerns this clone: A read error is likely, as this CDR3 ends without the conserved phenylalanine or tryptophan. The J gene is TRBJ1-2, the V gene TRBV5-1, with D tentatively TRBD1 (5 bases). Looked up from germline, CDR1 is SGHRS and CDR2 is YFSETQ. CDR3 length: 13 amino acids. The germline V and J ends were trimmed by 0 bases and 8 bases, with 11 bases remaining between them. The CDR3 bases are TGCGCCAGCAGCTTGGGGCAGGGTGACGGCTACACCCTC. Residues: CASSLGQGDGYTL.

This clone appeared once. This rearrangement joins TRBV9 to TRBJ2-1, with 7 bases identical to TRBD1. Germline V gene lookup returns CDR1 SGDLS and CDR2 YYNGEE. V lost 0 bases to trimming and J lost 7 bases; unmatched junction nucleotides: 19. The CDR3 runs 19 residues. CDR3 nucleotides: TGTGCCAGCAGCGTAGCTCCGGTTTTGGCAGGGACAGAGGCGAATGAGCAGTTCTTC. This translates into CASSVAPVLAGTEANEQFF.

This chain joins TRBV23-1 and TRBJ2-7, with TRBD2 as a possible D gene (6 bases). TRBV23-1 is filed as an ORF, its function uncertain. The CDR3 runs to 17 residues. V was shortened by 4 bases and J by 1 base, with 20 bases between the two germline ends. CDR3 nucleotide sequence: TGCGCCAGCAGTCGTTATGCGGGACTCCGGGATTCCTACGAGCAGTACTTC. Protein product: CASSRYAGLRDSYEQYF.

This clone was seen a handful of times. V and J are TRBV5-8 and TRBJ1-4, with unresolved D. The CDR3 length is 15 residues. V lost 2 bases, J lost 12 bases, and 20 bases lay in between. Germline V gene data show CDR1 as SGHTS and CDR2 as YDEGEE. The CDR3 here is CASSFWGERRGELFF. CDR3 nucleotides: TGTGCCAGCAGCTTTTGGGGAGAGCGGCGAGGCGAACTGTTTTTT. Full variable domain (outside the CDR3, taken from reference TRBV5-8 and TRBJ1-4): EAGVTQSPTHLIKTRGQQATLRCSPISGHTSVYWYQQALGLGLQFLLWYDEGEERNRGNFPPRFSGRQFPNYSSELNVNALELEDSALYLCASSFWGERRGELFFGSGTQLSVL.